Below, 2 T cell receptor beta chains from the same sample are listed, as sequenced in a study of pediatric ulcerative colitis. Sequencing was performed with immunoSEQ multiplex PCR; in TCRdb, only in-frame clones are kept and a portion is missing. The data show about 36,000 clones, with less than 85% seen just once and about 23% held by the top ten. Sequencing was carried out using blood. These receptors were taken from a girl aged 5 to 17 with moderate ulcerative colitis.

V gene TRBV13 combines with J gene TRBJ2-7; D perhaps matches TRBD1 (6 bases). Germline V gene sequence: CDR1 PRHDT, CDR2 FYEKMQ (reference sequence). The CDR3 loop spans 14 amino acids. V lost 6 bases, J lost 1 base, and 13 bases lay in between. The chain's CDR3 is CASSRTDRSYEQYF. Written as DNA, the CDR3 is TGTGCCAGCAGTCGAACTGACAGGTCCTACGAGCAGTACTTC.

With respect to this clone: At the DNA level, this CDR3 is encoded by other sequences in the same sample as well. V gene TRBV30 combines with J gene TRBJ1-1; D is unresolved. Trimming cost V 4 bases and J 2 bases, with 8 bases left between them. CDR1 and CDR2 (germline): GTSNPN, SVGIG (reference sequence). This CDR3 is 12 amino acids long. CDR3 coding DNA: TGTGCCTGGACTGAATTTAACACTGAAGCTTTCTTT. Encoded protein: CAWTEFNTEAFF.